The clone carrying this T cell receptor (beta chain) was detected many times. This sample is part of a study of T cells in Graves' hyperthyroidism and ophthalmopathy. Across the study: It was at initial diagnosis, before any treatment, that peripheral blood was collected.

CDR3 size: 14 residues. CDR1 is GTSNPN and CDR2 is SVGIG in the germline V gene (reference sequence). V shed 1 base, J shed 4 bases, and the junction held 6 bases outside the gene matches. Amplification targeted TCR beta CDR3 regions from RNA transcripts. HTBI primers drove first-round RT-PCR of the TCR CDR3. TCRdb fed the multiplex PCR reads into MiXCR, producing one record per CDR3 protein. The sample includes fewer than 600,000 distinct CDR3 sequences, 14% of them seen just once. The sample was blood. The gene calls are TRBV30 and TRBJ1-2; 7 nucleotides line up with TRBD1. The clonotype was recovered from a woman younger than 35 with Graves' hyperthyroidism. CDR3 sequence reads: CAWSAGGGGYGYTF. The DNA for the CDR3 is TGTGCCTGGAGTGCTGGAGGGGGCGGCTATGGCTACACCTTC. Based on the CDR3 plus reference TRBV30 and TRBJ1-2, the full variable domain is SQTIHQWPATLVQPVGSPLSLECTVEGTSNPNLYWYRQAAGRGLQLLFYSVGIGQISSEVPQNLSASRPQDRQFILSSKKLLLSDSGFYLCAWSAGGGGYGYTFGSGTRLTVV.